Described below is a single T cell receptor beta chain sequence and its context. Its cognate antigen is unknown. One entry per CDR3 protein, called by TCRdb with MiXCR from the reads. This repertoire shows fewer than 1,000,000 distinct CDR3 sequences, roughly 30% found once; its top ten account for roughly an eighth. The data were obtained in a study of T cell repertoires in cytomegalovirus infection. The overall study: Public TCR beta signatures provided an indication of both CMV infection and a matching HLA type. Study observations and caveats: The ex vivo response was dominated by HLA-C-restricted CMV-specific TCR beta clonotypes.

Germline values: CDR1 MNHNY, CDR2 SVGAGI (reference sequence). The ends were cut back, 8 bases at V and 4 bases at J, with 15 bases in the middle. This CDR3 has 13 residues. The chain is built from TRBV6-6 and TRBJ2-7; a possible D gene is TRBD1 (7 bases). The receptor comes from a human donor in good health (CMV status not recorded). Some clones in this sample may be carry-over from other donors' samples. Here the sequenced sample was cultured CD8+ T cells from PBMCs, taken from culture after CMV antigen stimulation. CDR3 loop: CASSAGQLYEQYV. In nucleotides, the CDR3 is TGTGCCAGCTCGGCGGGACAGTTATACGAGCAGTACGTC.